The 20 T cell receptor beta chains below were found in one sample sequenced in a study of T-cell reconstitution after alpha-beta-depleted transplantation in children. The TCRbeta library was prepared with unique molecular identifiers. MiXCR, run by TCRdb on the PCR reads, gives a single entry per CDR3 protein. The sample shows hundreds of thousands of distinct CDR3 sequences, more than 20% of them seen only once. Sequencing used PBMCs, mostly from graft donor cells, obtained 360 days after TCRalphabeta/CD19-depleted stem cell transplant. These receptors came from a female patient aged 2-9 years who had a stem cell transplant for congenital amegakaryocytic thrombocytopenia, so the T cells may come from the graft donor.

This clonotype has just a few counts. The rearrangement links TRBV12-3 or TRBV12-4 to TRBJ2-1; no clear D gene. The CDR3 runs 15 residues. Trimming stripped 6 bases from V and 4 bases from J, with 16 bases between. The CDR3 loop reads CASRKDERSYNEQFF. The CDR3 DNA follows: TGTGCCAGCAGAAAGGATGAGAGGTCTTACAATGAGCAGTTCTTC.

The CDR3: CASSLEYLAVVNTEAFF. The DNA for the CDR3 is TGTGCCAGCAGCTTAGAGTACCTGGCGGTTGTGAACACTGAAGCTTTCTTT. This chain connects TRBV11-2 to TRBJ1-1, with D unclear. CDR1 SGHAT and CDR2 FQNNGV come from the germline V gene. The V and J ends lost 0 bases and 0 bases respectively, with 14 bases between them. The CDR3 covers 17 residues.

This clonotype was found a few times. Written as DNA, the CDR3 is TGTGCCAGCAGTTATCAGGTGGGGGTGTCCTACGAGCAGTACTTC. As protein: CASSYQVGVSYEQYF. This rearrangement joins TRBV28 to TRBJ2-7; D is perhaps TRBD1 or TRBD2 (5 bases each). Germline values: CDR1 MDHEN, CDR2 SYDVKM. V gave up 4 bases and J gave up 1 base, with 14 bases separating them. The CDR3 runs to 15 residues.

The CDR3 sequence is CASSKRGHTDTQYF. The CDR3 DNA sequence: TGTGCCAGCAGCAAAAGAGGGCACACAGATACGCAGTATTTT. The V call is TRBV7-2, the J call TRBJ2-3, with TRBD2 as a possible D gene (5 bases). V was clipped by 5 bases and J by 2 bases, with 11 bases between them. The CDR3 loop spans 14 amino acids. Per germline, CDR1 SGHTA and CDR2 FQGNSA.

The V and J genes are TRBV4-1 and TRBJ2-3; D is perhaps TRBD2 (6 bases). Germline V gives CDR1 MGHRA, CDR2 YSYEKL. There are 15 residues in the CDR3. Trimming took off 2 bases at V and 8 bases at J, with 17 bases between the two ends. Written as DNA, the CDR3 is TGCGCCAGCAGCCAAATCGCTAGCGCCTTTGGTACGCAGTATTTT. This sequence encodes CASSQIASAFGTQYF.

The table lists this clonotype with a few counts. The chain uses TRBV7-9 and TRBJ2-5, with TRBD2 matching over 8 bases. Trimming took 4 bases from V and 13 from J; bases not matched to a gene: 8. The CDR3 consists of 12 residues. The germline gives CDR1 SEHNR, CDR2 FQNEAQ (reference sequence). The CDR3 nucleotides read TGTGCCAGCAGCTCGGGAGGGGACCCCCTGTACTTC. This gives the protein CASSSGGDPLYF.

The table lists this clonotype with a few counts. The rearrangement links TRBV5-1 to TRBJ2-1; maybe TRBD2 (6 bases). With 4 bases removed from V and 5 bases from J, the gap between germline ends came to 16 bases. Germline values: CDR1 SGHRS, CDR2 YFSETQ. The CDR3 is 15 amino acids. The CDR3 here is CASSATSPVNNEQFF. For the CDR3, the DNA is TGCGCCAGCAGCGCAACTAGCCCCGTGAACAATGAGCAGTTCTTC.

This rearrangement joins TRBV20-1 to TRBJ2-1, with 10 bases aligning to TRBD2. Germline CDR1 reads DFQATT; CDR2 reads SNEGSKA (reference sequence). The CDR3 sequence is 16 residues long. With V trimmed by 4 bases and J by 0 bases, 6 bases remained unmatched. The CDR3 DNA is TGCAGTGCTAACGAAGCGGGAGGGCCCTCCTACAATGAGCAGTTCTTC. This codes for CSANEAGGPSYNEQFF.

This clonotype was seen a handful of times. The CDR3 here is CASSLDTNSYNEQFF. CDR3 sequence (DNA): TGTGCCAGCAGTTTAGACACGAACTCCTACAATGAGCAGTTCTTC. The rearrangement links TRBV12-3 or TRBV12-4 to TRBJ2-1; D not certain. This CDR3 region has 15 residues. Trimming removed 1 base from V and 0 bases from J, with 7 bases in between.

As concerns this clonotype: With a much larger clone just one base away, this may be a read error. The chain is built from TRBV29-1 and TRBJ2-7, with TRBD1 identical over 7 bases. Germline V gene data show CDR1 as SQVTM and CDR2 as ANQGSEA. The length of the CDR3 is 12 residues. CDR3 loop: CSVMDRPYELYF. The DNA for the CDR3 is TGCAGCGTTATGGACAGGCCCTACGAGCTGTACTTC.

This clonotype was counted a few times. The chain uses TRBV28 and TRBJ2-7, with 11 positions matching TRBD2. CDR3 size: 14 residues. V shed 6 bases and J 1 base; nucleotides not matched to a gene: 2. Germline V gives CDR1 MDHEN, CDR2 SYDVKM. CDR3 coding DNA: TGTGCCAGCAGGATAGCGGGGGGGTCCTACGAGCAGTACTTC. Residues: CASRIAGGSYEQYF.

This clonotype came up a few times. V and J are TRBV21-1 and TRBJ2-7. TRBV21-1 is marked as a pseudogene. CDR3 length: 11 residues. The CDR3 DNA reads TGTGCCAGCAGCTCCTGGACAGGGGAGTACTTC. Protein: CASSSWTGEYF.

This clonotype was seen repeatedly, ten times or more. CDR3 region: CASSQVGTDTQYF. CDR3 sequence (DNA): TGTGCCAGCAGCCAGGTGGGCACAGATACGCAGTATTTT. The chain employs TRBV3-1 and TRBJ2-3, with unresolved D. The CDR3 extends over 13 amino acids. Trimming pared 3 bases from V and 1 base from J, leaving 5 bases between. Germline V CDR1 and CDR2: LGHDT, YNNKEL (reference sequence).

The V and J genes are TRBV12-3 or TRBV12-4 and TRBJ2-5, with D maybe TRBD1 (5 bases). The CDR3 runs 14 residues. The V end was cut by 2 bases, the J end by 0 bases, with 7 bases between. The CDR3 sequence: CASSLRRDQETQYF. The CDR3 nucleotides are TGTGCCAGCAGTTTACGCAGGGACCAAGAGACCCAGTACTTC.

This clonotype was seen only a few times. The chain combines TRBV3-1 with TRBJ2-7; D perhaps matches TRBD2 (5 bases). The CDR3 runs 13 residues. Looked up from germline, CDR1 is LGHDT and CDR2 is YNNKEL (reference sequence). The V gene lost 3 bases and the J gene lost 7 bases, with 13 bases spanning the gap. The CDR3 DNA reads TGTGCCAGCAGCCATCGCGCTAGCATGGAGCAGTACTTC. This sequence encodes CASSHRASMEQYF.

Here the CDR3 DNA reads TGTGCCAGCACCTCATCGGGCGATTACGAGCAGTACTTC. The encoded protein is CASTSSGDYEQYF. The rearrangement joins TRBV18 to TRBJ2-7; D remains ambiguous. The V end was cut by 8 bases, the J end by 4 bases, with 15 bases between. The CDR3 is 13 residues long. Germline V gene lookup returns CDR1 KGHSH and CDR2 LQKENI.

This chain uses TRBV4-2 with TRBJ2-4, with 7 bases matching TRBD1. This CDR3 has 17 residues. V shed 3 bases, J shed 1 base, and the junction held 9 bases outside the gene matches. Germline lookup yields CDR1 LGHNA and CDR2 YNFKEQ. The CDR3 loop is CASSQKTGNFAKNIQYF. In DNA, the CDR3 is TGTGCCAGCAGCCAGAAGACAGGGAATTTTGCCAAAAACATTCAGTACTTC.

This clonotype was observed a handful of times. The V call is TRBV7-8, the J call TRBJ2-7; 9 nucleotides line up with TRBD2. V lost 1 base to trimming and J lost 2 bases; unmatched junction nucleotides: 12. The CDR3 spans 18 residues. Germline V gene lookup returns CDR1 SGHVS and CDR2 FQNEAQ. In DNA form, the CDR3 reads TGTGCCAGCAGCTTAGTCATTGCCGGGACTAGCAGGACCTACGAGCAGTACTTC. This codes for CASSLVIAGTSRTYEQYF. The full variable domain, with the rest looked up from reference TRBV7-8 and TRBJ2-7, is GAGVSQSPRYKVAKRGQDVALRCDPISGHVSLFWYQQALGQGPEFLTYFQNEAQLDKSGLPSDRFFAERPEGSVSTLKIQRTQQEDSAVYLCASSLVIAGTSRTYEQYFGPGTRLTVT.

This clonotype was seen many times. This chain connects TRBV7-2 to TRBJ2-7, with unresolved D. Germline V gene data show CDR1 as SGHTA and CDR2 as FQGNSA. V lost 2 bases to trimming and J lost 3 bases, with 11 bases between them. The CDR3 spans 14 residues. This CDR3 reads CASSLYSAYYEQYF. The CDR3 bases are TGTGCCAGCAGCTTATACTCCGCTTACTACGAGCAGTACTTC. The full variable domain, with the rest looked up from reference TRBV7-2 and TRBJ2-7, is GAGVSQSPSNKVTEKGKDVELRCDPISGHTALYWYRQSLGQGLEFLIYFQGNSAPDKSGLPSDRFSAERTGGSVSTLTIQRTQQEDSAVYLCASSLYSAYYEQYFGPGTRLTVT.

This clonotype has a count of ten or more. The chain carries TRBV10-3 and TRBJ2-3; 12 bases agree with TRBD1. The junction had 5 bases not matched to a gene; V was cut back by 3 bases and J by 4 bases. This CDR3 has 16 amino acids. Germline V gives CDR1 ENHRY, CDR2 SYGVKD. The chain's CDR3 is CAISDPGQGAADTQYF. The DNA of the CDR3 is TGTGCCATCAGTGATCCGGGACAGGGGGCAGCAGATACGCAGTATTTT.